A single sample gave rise to the 15 T cell receptor beta chains below, sequenced in a study of T cell responses to AZD1222 COVID-19 vaccine. The repertoire was sequenced with immunoSEQ multiplex PCR; TCRdb's copy has only in-frame clones and lacks some. The data hold 90,000 to 140,000 clones, with 88% observed a single time. The material was peripheral blood, obtained on day 0 of AZD1222 vaccination. The receptors shown here come from an adult in good health.

The V call is TRBV6-5, the J call TRBJ1-1; D not certain. The CDR3 contains 13 residues. Germline assignment: CDR1 MNHEY and CDR2 SVGAGI. Trimming stripped 8 bases from V and 10 bases from J, with 20 bases between. This CDR3 is CASQPDRRGRAFF. The CDR3 coding sequence is TGTGCCAGCCAGCCGGACCGTCGGGGAAGAGCTTTCTTT.

This sequence joins TRBV5-1 and TRBJ2-1, with D uncertain. This CDR3 is 15 amino acids long. Germline CDR1 SGHRS, CDR2 YFSETQ. V was trimmed by 4 bases and J by 0 bases, leaving 11 bases between them. This CDR3 is CASSPFLSSYNEQFF. CDR3 coding DNA: TGCGCCAGCAGCCCTTTCCTGAGCTCCTACAATGAGCAGTTCTTC.

The V and J genes are TRBV4-3 and TRBJ1-2; no reliable D call. Deletions cut 4 bases from V and 1 base from J, with 19 bases between. The CDR3 extends over 17 amino acids. Germline V lookup: CDR1 LGHNA, CDR2 YSLEER. CDR3 DNA: TGCGCCAGCAGCCCGGGGAAGGCCGCTTGGGATAACTATGGCTACACCTTC. Amino acids: CASSPGKAAWDNYGYTF.

This chain uses TRBV15 with TRBJ1-1; D call uncertain. V lost 2 bases to trimming and J lost 11 bases, with 21 bases between them. Germline lookup yields CDR1 LNHNV and CDR2 YYDKDF (reference sequence). This CDR3 spans 15 amino acids. The CDR3 coding sequence is TGTGCCACCAGCAGAAAGAGAAAGGACCTCCCTGGGGCTTTCTTT. Translated: CATSRKRKDLPGAFF.

This chain connects TRBV19 to TRBJ2-5; D perhaps matches TRBD2 (6 bases). Between the trimmed V and J ends, which lost 8 bases and 2 bases, there was a span of 15 bases. This CDR3 has 14 amino acids. From germline, CDR1 is LNHDA and CDR2 SQIVND (reference sequence). DNA for the CDR3: TGTGCCAGTTCTCCGGGAGCCCAACAAGAGACCCAGTACTTC. Its protein product is CASSPGAQQETQYF.

V and J are TRBV9 and TRBJ1-2, with 9 nucleotides matching TRBD1. The V and J ends lost 4 bases and 2 bases, in that order; junction bases with no gene match: 9. The germline gives CDR1 SGDLS, CDR2 YYNGEE. The CDR3 sequence is 16 residues long. Here the CDR3 DNA reads TGTGCCAGCAGCCCCCGGATGGGACAGGGCAACTATGGCTACACCTTC. It is translated as CASSPRMGQGNYGYTF. Filled out from reference TRBV9 and TRBJ1-2, the complete variable domain reads DSGVTQTPKHLITATGQRVTLRCSPRSGDLSVYWYQQSLDQGLQFLIQYYNGEERAKGNILERFSAQQFPDLHSELNLSSLELGDSALYFCASSPRMGQGNYGYTFGSGTRLTVV.

This chain uses TRBV5-1 with TRBJ2-7, with 10 positions matching TRBD1. This CDR3 region has 15 residues. V shed 0 bases and J 5 bases; nucleotides not matched to a gene: 5. The germline gives CDR1 SGHRS, CDR2 YFSETQ. In nucleotides, the CDR3 is TGCGCCAGCAGCTTGGTGGGGACAGGGGCAGACGAGCAGTACTTC. Its protein product is CASSLVGTGADEQYF.

V usage is TRBV7-2 and J usage is TRBJ1-2; 9 bases align to TRBD1. This CDR3 comprises 15 residues. J was trimmed by 7 bases and V by 3 bases; bases with no gene match: 9. Germline V gene sequence: CDR1 SGHTA, CDR2 FQGNSA. The CDR3 is CASSFLPQGALGYTF. In nucleotides, the CDR3 is TGTGCCAGCAGCTTCCTCCCACAGGGGGCGCTTGGCTACACCTTC.

The chain combines TRBV6-5 with TRBJ2-7; D is possibly TRBD2 (5 bases). The germline V and J ends were trimmed by 3 bases and 3 bases, with 9 bases remaining between them. The CDR3 runs 13 residues. CDR1 is MNHEY and CDR2 is SVGAGI in the germline V gene. CDR3 loop: CASSYTSGYEQYF. In DNA form, the CDR3 reads TGTGCCAGCAGTTATACCAGCGGCTACGAGCAGTACTTC.

V gene TRBV12-3 or TRBV12-4 combines with J gene TRBJ1-2; tentative D call: TRBD1 (5 bases). V was shortened by 6 bases and J by 5 bases, with 13 bases between the two germline ends. This CDR3 has 13 amino acids. The CDR3 DNA follows: TGTGCCAGCAGCAGACAGATTTTGTATGGCTACACCTTC. This encodes CASSRQILYGYTF.

CDR3 region: CASSPAVGREGAFF. As DNA, the CDR3 is TGTGCCAGCAGCCCTGCTGTTGGAAGGGAGGGGGCTTTCTTT. The chain couples TRBV3-1 (or the pseudogene TRBV3-2) to TRBJ1-1, with TRBD1 as a possible D gene (5 bases). The length of the CDR3 is 14 residues. With 4 bases removed from V and 11 bases from J, the gap between germline ends came to 20 bases. Germline CDR1 and CDR2: LGHDT and YNNKEL (reference sequence).

V is TRBV11-2 and J is TRBJ2-3, with D uncertain. The CDR3 length is 16 residues. The V end lost 4 bases, the J end lost 4 bases, and 18 bases lay between the germline ends. CDR1 SGHAT and CDR2 FQNNGV come from the germline V gene. The CDR3 loop reads CASSSPAILGADTQYF. In DNA, the CDR3 is TGTGCCAGCAGCTCCCCCGCAATCCTTGGGGCAGATACGCAGTATTTT.

The V gene is TRBV7-2, the J gene TRBJ2-7; tentatively, D is TRBD1 (5 bases). CDR3 size: 11 residues. Looked up from germline, CDR1 is SGHTA and CDR2 is FQGNSA. V was cut by 6 bases and J by 6 bases, with 9 bases left in between. Here the CDR3 reads CASRDMSEQYF. The CDR3 DNA is TGTGCCAGCAGGGACATGAGCGAGCAGTACTTC.

The V gene is TRBV11-3, the J gene TRBJ2-7; 10 bases match TRBD1. V dropped 1 base and J dropped 4; count of bases not matched to a gene: 4. The CDR3 spans 15 residues. The germline V gene encodes CDR1 SGHNT and CDR2 YENEEA. CDR3 sequence: CASSLVGDRGYEQYF. The CDR3 DNA follows: TGTGCCAGCAGCTTAGTTGGGGACAGGGGTTACGAGCAGTACTTC.

The V call is TRBV2, the J call TRBJ1-5, with 8 bases that match TRBD1. Germline CDR1 and CDR2: SNHLY and FYNNEI. V gave up 4 bases and J gave up 1 base; unmatched junction bases: 12. The CDR3 runs 18 residues. The CDR3 nucleotides read TGTGCCAGCAGTGCCCCGCGGACAGGGCCCGTAAGCAATCAGCCCCAGCATTTT. Translation gives CASSAPRTGPVSNQPQHF. The full variable domain, in which reference TRBV2 and TRBJ1-5 provide the parts outside the CDR3, is EPEVTQTPSHQVTQMGQEVILRCVPISNHLYFYWYRQILGQKVEFLVSFYNNEISEKSEIFDDQFSVERPDGSNFTLKIRSTKLEDSAMYFCASSAPRTGPVSNQPQHFGDGTRLSIL.